Reported below is one T cell receptor (beta chain). What it binds is unknown. The data were obtained in a study of shared clonotypes between healthy human individuals. Notes on the study in general: Shared clonotypes: approximately 5.3% naive CD4, 3.5% to 4% naive CD8, over 2% memory CD4, 0.4% memory CD8.

The authors ran the assay at deep level. Here immunoSEQ multiplex PCR was the method, and the copy in TCRdb shows in-frame clones only, minus some. The sample has approximately 2.4 million clones; about 94% are singletons. Per germline, CDR1 MGHRA and CDR2 YSYEKL. The V and J ends lost 0 bases and 13 bases respectively, with 13 bases between them. The CDR3 is made up of 14 amino acids. The rearrangement joins TRBV4-1 to TRBJ1-6; D uncertain. Sequenced material: naive CD4+ T cells sorted from blood. Subset defined: CD45RA+ positively selected. The receptor's source is a man between 18 and 29 years old in good health. CDR3 protein: CASSQDLQVSPLHF. The CDR3 region has the DNA TGCGCCAGCAGCCAAGATTTGCAGGTATCTCCCCTCCACTTT.